These 24 T cell receptor beta chains were sequenced from one sample in a study of human T cells and chemical hapten exposure. Unfractionated whole blood yielded total RNA. TCRdb reprocessed the 5' RACE reads with MiXCR, giving one entry per CDR3 protein. The sample carries roughly 120,000 distinct CDR3 sequences, roughly 19% recorded once. The receptors originated from a human donor in good health.

The table lists this clonotype with a few counts. V and J are TRBV4-1 and TRBJ2-3, with 7 bases identical to TRBD2. The trim removed 1 base at V and 4 bases at J, leaving 11 bases unmatched. This CDR3 is 17 amino acids long. Germline V gene sequence: CDR1 MGHRA, CDR2 YSYEKL. The DNA for the CDR3 is TGCGCCAGCAGCCAAGGGCGCGGGCGGGAGAAGTCAGATACGCAGTATTTT. It is translated as CASSQGRGREKSDTQYF.

This clonotype has only a few counts. Compared with germline, one end of the junction differs, possibly owing to a read error. The chain is built from TRBV5-1 and TRBJ2-7, with 7 bases matching TRBD1. The germline V gene encodes CDR1 SGHRS and CDR2 YFSETQ. This CDR3 is built from 16 residues. The CDR3 DNA reads as TGTGCCAGCAGCTTGGGTCACAGGGACAGCTCCTACGAGCAGTACTTC. As protein: CASSLGHRDSSYEQYF.

This clonotype turned up a few times. The CDR3 spells CASSGTGVNQPQHF. In DNA, the CDR3 is TGTGCCAGCAGTGGGACAGGGGTCAATCAGCCCCAGCATTTT. The chain carries TRBV25-1 and TRBJ1-5; 9 positions agree with TRBD1. The CDR3 runs 14 residues. Germline CDR1 MGHDK, CDR2 SYGVNS. J lost 3 bases, V lost 4 bases, and 1 base had no gene match.

In its sample, this clonotype was seen a few times. V gene TRBV7-8 combines with J gene TRBJ2-5; TRBD2 aligns across 7 bases. The CDR3 extends over 15 amino acids. Germline V gene sequence: CDR1 SGHVS, CDR2 FQNEAQ. Trimming took 4 bases from V and 5 from J; bases not matched to a gene: 10. CDR3 residues: CASSSKKLASETQYF. DNA of the CDR3: TGTGCCAGCAGCTCCAAAAAACTAGCGTCGGAGACCCAGTACTTC.

For this clonotype: A read error may account for a junction end that differs from germline. V and J are TRBV5-1 and TRBJ2-3, with 9 nucleotides matching TRBD2. CDR3 size: 14 residues. The germline CDR1 and CDR2 sequences are SGHRS and YFSETQ. The CDR3 region is CASSLVVAGVSGSF. CDR3 sequence (DNA): TGCGCCAGCAGCTTGGTCGTAGCGGGAGTGAGCGGGAGTTTT.

This clonotype has a count of ten or more. V usage is TRBV5-6 and J usage is TRBJ2-3; D ambiguous. The CDR3 spans 15 residues. V lost 0 bases, J lost 0 bases, and 8 bases lay in between. In germline, CDR1 is SGHDT, CDR2 YYEEEE. In DNA, the CDR3 is TGTGCCAGCAGCTTGGGTCCCAGGAGCACAGATACGCAGTATTTT. It codes for CASSLGPRSTDTQYF.

This clonotype was recorded at least ten times. The rearrangement links TRBV12-3 or TRBV12-4 to TRBJ1-1; D not resolved. V dropped 3 bases and J dropped 3 bases, with 5 bases sitting between them. The CDR3 consists of 12 residues. The CDR3 protein is CASSFRHTEAFF. CDR3 nucleotide sequence: TGTGCCAGCAGTTTTAGGCACACTGAAGCTTTCTTT.

Regarding this clonotype: One end of the junction varies from germline; a read error may be responsible. The chain uses TRBV7-7 and TRBJ2-1, with a weak D call TRBD1 (6 bases). Germline V gene lookup returns CDR1 SSHAT and CDR2 FNYEAQ (reference sequence). The CDR3 is made up of 18 amino acids. The CDR3 loop is CASSLHGSDRFSYNEQFF. Written as DNA, the CDR3 is TGTGCTAGCAGTTTACACGGGTCGGACAGATTTTCCTACAATGAGCAGTTCTTC.

This clonotype was seen more than once but under ten times. The chain recombines TRBV6-2 or TRBV6-3 with TRBJ2-6; D is unclear. Germline CDR1 and CDR2: MNHEY and SVGEGT. Trimming shortened V by 7 bases and J by 0 bases, and 10 bases separated the two germline ends. The CDR3 spans 15 residues. The CDR3 DNA is TGTGCCAGCACTTGGCTTGGCTCTGGGGCCAACGTCCTGACTTTC. Encoded protein: CASTWLGSGANVLTF.

This clonotype was seen a handful of times. This chain links TRBV11-3 with TRBJ2-1; 7 bases fit TRBD2. CDR3 length: 14 amino acids. J lost 8 bases, V lost 2 bases, and 6 bases had no gene match. The germline CDR1 and CDR2 sequences are SGHNT and YENEEA. The CDR3 here is CASSLMAGVDEQFF. DNA for the CDR3: TGTGCCAGCAGCTTAATGGCGGGAGTCGATGAGCAGTTCTTC.

The chain recombines TRBV28 with TRBJ1-2; no clear D. Germline CDR1 is MDHEN and CDR2 is SYDVKM. This CDR3 is 12 amino acids long. Trimming removed 4 bases at V and 5 bases at J, with 8 bases between. This CDR3 reads CASSWLEYGYTF. The CDR3 DNA sequence: TGTGCCAGCAGTTGGTTGGAATATGGCTACACCTTC.

The chain's CDR3 is CASSLDRGYGYTF. The CDR3, as DNA: TGTGCCAGCAGCCTCGACAGGGGCTATGGCTACACCTTC. The chain uses TRBV11-3 and TRBJ1-2, with 8 nucleotides matching TRBD1. J gave up 4 bases and V 5 bases, and 3 bases lay outside the gene matches. The CDR3 runs 13 residues. The germline V gene has CDR1 SGHNT and CDR2 YENEEA.

J is TRBJ2-5 and V is TRBV11-2; 8 bases align to TRBD1. Germline CDR1 is SGHAT and CDR2 is FQNNGV. V dropped 5 bases and J dropped 5; count of bases not matched to a gene: 7. The CDR3 loop spans 14 amino acids. DNA of the CDR3: TGTGCCAGCAGCGCGGACAGGGTCGGGGAGACCCAGTACTTC. Its protein product is CASSADRVGETQYF.

The gene calls are TRBV6-5 and TRBJ1-1, with 9 positions matching TRBD1. The CDR3 loop spans 14 amino acids. The V gene end was trimmed by 6 bases and the J gene end by 6 bases; junction bases not matched to a gene: 8. Germline assignment: CDR1 MNHEY and CDR2 SVGAGI. The CDR3 DNA follows: TGTGCCAGCAGGTCGACAGGGGGAGGGTCTGAAGCTTTCTTT. It codes for CASRSTGGGSEAFF.

V is TRBV27 and J is TRBJ2-3; TRBD2 is a possible D gene (6 bases). Trimming cost V 2 bases and J 4 bases, with 10 bases left between them. The CDR3 sequence is 14 residues long. Germline CDR1 and CDR2: MNHEY and SMNVEV (reference sequence). Here the CDR3 DNA reads TGTGCCAGCAGTTTAGCCGGGAGCGCAGATACGCAGTATTTT. Its protein is CASSLAGSADTQYF.

This clonotype was counted a few times. This chain uses TRBV28 with TRBJ2-3; D unresolved. The CDR3 is 15 amino acids. V was clipped by 3 bases and J by 5 bases, with 15 bases between them. CDR1 is MDHEN and CDR2 is SYDVKM in the germline V gene. CDR3 sequence reads: CASSFPPPDRDTQYF. CDR3 bases: TGTGCCAGCAGTTTCCCCCCGCCGGATCGAGATACGCAGTATTTT.

This clonotype appeared a few times. The chain employs TRBV7-3 and TRBJ2-1; 8 nucleotides align to TRBD2. From germline, CDR1 is SGHTA and CDR2 FQGTGA. V shed 3 bases, J shed 6 bases, and the junction held 7 bases outside the gene matches. The CDR3 is 15 residues long. In nucleotides, the CDR3 is TGTGCCAGCAGCTTTTTCCCCGGGGGGGCCAATGAGCAGTTCTTC. This encodes CASSFFPGGANEQFF.

This clonotype was seen many times. The rearrangement links TRBV28 to TRBJ1-5; TRBD1 matches at 9 bases. Germline CDR1 reads MDHEN; CDR2 reads SYDVKM. The CDR3 spans 16 residues. With 3 bases clipped from V and 1 base from J, the junction kept 4 bases outside the gene matches. CDR3 DNA: TGTGCCAGCAGTTTGGGGACAGGGCACAGCAATCAGCCCCAGCATTTT. It encodes CASSLGTGHSNQPQHF.

The genes are TRBV11-2 and TRBJ1-3, with unresolved D. Germline-derived CDR1 and CDR2 are SGHAT and FQNNGV. The ends were cut back, 5 bases at V and 0 bases at J, with 11 bases in the middle. The CDR3 runs 15 residues. CDR3 bases: TGTGCCAGCAGCCCCGCGGCGTTCTCTGGAAACACCATATATTTT. Translated: CASSPAAFSGNTIYF. Supplemented by reference TRBV11-2 and TRBJ1-3, the full variable domain reads EAGVAQSPRYKIIEKRQSVAFWCNPISGHATLYWYQQILGQGPKLLIQFQNNGVVDDSQLPKDRFSAERLKGVDSTLKIQPAKLEDSAVYLCASSPAAFSGNTIYFGEGSWLTVV.

This clonotype was seen more than once but under ten times. V and J are TRBV7-9 and TRBJ2-7; D remains ambiguous. The germline CDR1 and CDR2 sequences are SEHNR and FQNEAQ (reference sequence). The CDR3 covers 14 residues. Trimming removed 0 bases from V and 2 bases from J, with 8 bases in between. DNA for the CDR3: TGTGCCAGCAGCTTAGCGGAGCCCCCCTACGAGCAGTACTTC. Translated, it gives CASSLAEPPYEQYF.

The gene calls are TRBV5-8 and TRBJ2-3; TRBD2 aligns across 7 bases. The germline V gene has CDR1 SGHTS and CDR2 YDEGEE. The CDR3 spans 17 residues. V trimming: 4 bases; J trimming: 2 bases; junction bases outside the gene matches: 13. CDR3 residues: CASSPHEGLPLTDTQYF. DNA for the CDR3: TGTGCCAGCAGCCCTCACGAGGGACTACCCCTCACAGATACGCAGTATTTT.

The chain links TRBV28 to TRBJ1-1, with 7 bases identical to TRBD1. Trimming took 3 bases from V and 5 from J; bases not matched to a gene: 15. The CDR3 extends over 17 amino acids. Germline V lookup: CDR1 MDHEN, CDR2 SYDVKM. In DNA form, the CDR3 reads TGTGCCAGCAGTTTTAATCCCTGGCAGGGGGGGAAGACTGAAGCTTTCTTT. This gives the protein CASSFNPWQGGKTEAFF.

This clonotype was seen a few times. The V and J genes are TRBV20-1 and TRBJ2-1, with 7 bases that match TRBD2. Germline CDR1 is DFQATT and CDR2 is SNEGSKA (reference sequence). This CDR3 has 15 residues. The trim removed 7 bases at V and 4 bases at J, leaving 13 bases unmatched. The CDR3 DNA reads TGCAGTGTCTCGAGTCGGGGAGGGTTTTACAATGAGCAGTTCTTC. Protein sequence: CSVSSRGGFYNEQFF.

This chain joins TRBV7-2 and TRBJ1-6; D remains ambiguous. Germline CDR1 is SGHTA and CDR2 is FQGNSA. The germline V and J ends were trimmed by 5 bases and 5 bases, with 13 bases remaining between them. The CDR3 has 15 amino acids. The CDR3 nucleotides read TGTGCCAGCAGCCCCAGTACAGCTGATAATTCACCCCTCCACTTT. It codes for CASSPSTADNSPLHF.